This TCR beta chain was recovered during a study of T-cell memory formation after mild COVID-19. Broader study findings: Clones that got smaller from day 15 to 85 had even CD4/CD8, while clones growing later tipped toward CD4+. Among CD4+ contracting clones, most were CM and EM, and CD8+ ones EMRA. Pre-infection memory carried some responding clones, suggesting that cross-reactive memory joined.

TCRdb used MiXCR to reprocess the 5' RACE reads, holding one entry per CDR3 protein. This table holds around 400,000 distinct CDR3 sequences, 20% to 25% found once. There are 13 residues in the CDR3. Trimming removed 4 bases from V and 13 bases from J, with 17 bases in between. This clonotype was observed at least ten times. Its target is not known. This sequence originates from an adult woman who had mild COVID-19 (a few samples of this study predate the infection). Cell type and time point are not known. V usage is TRBV12-3 or TRBV12-4 and J usage is TRBJ2-4; D unresolved. Source material: PBMCs or a T cell subset sorted from them (not recorded which). The CDR3 region is CASSYELALKQYF. In nucleotides, the CDR3 is TGTGCCAGCAGTTACGAATTAGCCCTTAAACAGTACTTC.